This note documents a single T cell receptor (beta chain) sequence. The antigen is not known. The sample comes from a study of Ad26.COV2.S vaccination and SARS-CoV-2 variants. About the research overall: Ad26.COV2.S, an intramuscular injection, was given once or twice 56 days apart.

Noted treatment: roughly 19 received Ad26.COV2.S at low or high dose, single or two shots; five or six received placebo; per-sample allocation not given. Day 63 following the first vaccine or placebo injection was when the samples were taken. The donor was a Boston adult aged 18-55 years. Germline values: CDR1 KGHSH, CDR2 LQKENI. Trimming pared 2 bases from V and 5 bases from J, leaving 9 bases between. The CDR3 totals 13 residues. Generated by immunoSEQ multiplex PCR, the TCRdb table keeps only in-frame clones and is missing some. The repertoire holds some 420,000 clones, with roughly 88% as singletons. Study-wide results and caveats: It was reported that spike-specific CD8+ and CD4+ T cell responses were substantially broad after vaccination.

The chain combines TRBV18 with TRBJ2-5; possible D gene TRBD2, 5 bases. This clonotype was obtained from a person aged 18-60 years who received the Ad26.COV2.S COVID-19 vaccine or a placebo. Source: peripheral blood, taken in a trial of Ad26.COV2.S vaccine versus placebo. CDR3: CASSPTRAETQYF. DNA of the CDR3: TGTGCCAGCTCACCAACGAGGGCCGAGACCCAGTACTTC.